This T cell receptor beta chain derives from a study of beta chain features in type 1 diabetes. The study's findings and limits: Type 1 diabetes patients had VDJ junctions that carried fewer insertions and more deletions. PCR may have favored shorter templates equally in patients and controls. Significant though moderate, a shortening of TCRB CDR3s appeared in all four CD4+ subsets of Type 1 diabetes patients. cDNA-based sequencing might over-represent cells highly expressing TCR.

There are a few counts of this clone. Its target is not known. V gave up 2 bases and J gave up 7 bases, with 9 bases separating them. CDR1 and CDR2 from the germline V gene are SGDLS and YYNGEE. The CDR3 consists of 12 residues. The sequenced template was cDNA made from the entire isolated RNA. Using immunoSEQ multiplex PCR, the repertoire was profiled, and TCRdb retains in-frame clones only, with some absent. The sample shows fewer than 300,000 clones, over 20% of them seen only once. Each population that was sorted was more than 98% pure. Sequenced material: naive CD4+ T cells from blood. The receptor comes from a woman aged 40 to 50 with type 1 diabetes. The J gene is TRBJ1-1, the V gene TRBV9; D is ambiguous. DNA of the CDR3: TGTGCCAGCAGCGTTTACGGCGGTGAAGCTTTCTTT. Its translation is CASSVYGGEAFF.